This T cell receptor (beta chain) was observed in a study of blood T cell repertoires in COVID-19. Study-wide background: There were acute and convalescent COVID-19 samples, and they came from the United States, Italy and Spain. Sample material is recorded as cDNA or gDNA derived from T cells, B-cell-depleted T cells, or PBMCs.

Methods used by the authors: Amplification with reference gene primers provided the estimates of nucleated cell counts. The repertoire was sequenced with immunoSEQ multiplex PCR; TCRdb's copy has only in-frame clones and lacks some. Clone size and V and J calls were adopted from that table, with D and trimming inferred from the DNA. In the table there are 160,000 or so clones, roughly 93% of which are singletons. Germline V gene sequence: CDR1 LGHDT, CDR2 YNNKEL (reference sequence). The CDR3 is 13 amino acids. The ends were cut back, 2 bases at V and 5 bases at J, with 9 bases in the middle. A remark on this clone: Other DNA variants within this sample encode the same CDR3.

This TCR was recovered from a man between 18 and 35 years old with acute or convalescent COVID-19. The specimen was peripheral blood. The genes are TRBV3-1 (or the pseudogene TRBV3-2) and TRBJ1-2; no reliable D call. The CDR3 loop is CASSQSGQYGYTF. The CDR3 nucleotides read TGTGCCAGCAGCCAATCTGGGCAGTATGGCTACACCTTC.